Detailed here is one T cell receptor (beta chain). Antigen: not known. A junction boundary mismatches the germline segment, possibly from a read error. PBMCs numbering 2 million and stored at -80 C yielded the unsorted libraries. The cDNA came from 5'RACE with 10-nucleotide random UMIs. TCRdb reprocessed the 5' RACE reads with MiXCR, giving one entry per CDR3 protein. Counted here are some 57,000 distinct CDR3 sequences, approximately 4.6% occurring once; the ten biggest clones make up 3.4%. This sample stems from a study of neurological immune-mediated disorders. Study observations and caveats: TCR-beta repertoires seemed private in all groups, with no expanded CDR3 amino acid sequences shared. Falling below healthy controls, multiple sclerosis showed the least TCR clonal expansion, while HTLV-1-associated myelopathy showed the most.

This CDR3 has 15 residues. Material: PBMCs. The gene calls are TRBV12-3 or TRBV12-4 and TRBJ1-5; 8 bases line up with TRBD1. The receptor was derived from a woman aged 45-59 years with multiple sclerosis. The CDR3 DNA reads TGTGCCAGCAGCACAGGGGGTGACATAGTTGGGCCCCAGAATTTT. Its translation: CASSTGGDIVGPQNF.